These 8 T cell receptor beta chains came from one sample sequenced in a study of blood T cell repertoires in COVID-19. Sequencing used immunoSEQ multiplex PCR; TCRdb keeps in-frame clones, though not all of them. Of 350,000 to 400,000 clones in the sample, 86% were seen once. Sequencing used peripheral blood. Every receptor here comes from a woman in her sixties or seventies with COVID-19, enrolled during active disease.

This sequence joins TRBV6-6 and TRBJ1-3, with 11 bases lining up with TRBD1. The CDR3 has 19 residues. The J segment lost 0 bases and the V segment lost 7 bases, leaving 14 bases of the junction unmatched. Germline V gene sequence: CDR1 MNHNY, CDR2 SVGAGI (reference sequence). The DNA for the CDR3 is TGTGCCAGCACTCGATCAAGCCGGACAGGGGGCATCTCTGGAAACACCATATATTTT. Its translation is CASTRSSRTGGISGNTIYF.

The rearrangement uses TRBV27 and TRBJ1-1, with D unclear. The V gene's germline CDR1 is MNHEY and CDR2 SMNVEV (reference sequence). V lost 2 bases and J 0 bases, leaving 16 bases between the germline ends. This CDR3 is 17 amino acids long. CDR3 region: CASSLRPGEGMNTEAFF. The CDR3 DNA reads TGTGCCAGCAGTTTACGCCCCGGGGAAGGGATGAACACTGAAGCTTTCTTT.

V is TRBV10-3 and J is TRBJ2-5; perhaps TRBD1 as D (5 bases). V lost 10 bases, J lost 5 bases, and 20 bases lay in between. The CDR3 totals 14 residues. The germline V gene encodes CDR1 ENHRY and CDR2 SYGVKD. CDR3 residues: CATRDGRGDETQYF. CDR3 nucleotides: TGTGCCACCAGGGATGGTCGAGGTGACGAGACCCAGTACTTC.

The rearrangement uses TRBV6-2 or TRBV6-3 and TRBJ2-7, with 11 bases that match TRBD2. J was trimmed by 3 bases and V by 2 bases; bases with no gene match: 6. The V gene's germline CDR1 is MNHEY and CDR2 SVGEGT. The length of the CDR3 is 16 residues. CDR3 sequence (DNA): TGTGCCAGCAGTTACGGAGGGACTAGCGGTCGCTACGAGCAGTACTTC. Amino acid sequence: CASSYGGTSGRYEQYF.

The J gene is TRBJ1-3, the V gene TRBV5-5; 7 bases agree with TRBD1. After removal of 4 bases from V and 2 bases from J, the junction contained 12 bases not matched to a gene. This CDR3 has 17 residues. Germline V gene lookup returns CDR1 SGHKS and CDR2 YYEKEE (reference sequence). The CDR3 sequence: CASSPYVTGSAGNTIYF. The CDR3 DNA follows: TGTGCCAGCAGCCCTTACGTGACAGGGAGTGCTGGAAACACCATATATTTT.

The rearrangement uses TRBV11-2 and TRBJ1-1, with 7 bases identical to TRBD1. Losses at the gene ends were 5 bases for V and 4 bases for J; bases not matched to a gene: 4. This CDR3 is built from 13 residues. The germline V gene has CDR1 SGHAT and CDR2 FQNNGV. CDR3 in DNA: TGTGCCAGCAGCGCTGACAGGGTCACTGAAGCTTTCTTT. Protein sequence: CASSADRVTEAFF.

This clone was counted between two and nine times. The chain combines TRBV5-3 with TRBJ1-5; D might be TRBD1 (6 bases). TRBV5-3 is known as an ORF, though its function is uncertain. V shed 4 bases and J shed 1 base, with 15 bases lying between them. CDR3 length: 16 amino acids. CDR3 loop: CARSPGGAGSNQPQHF. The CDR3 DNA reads TGTGCCAGAAGCCCTGGGGGGGCAGGGAGCAATCAGCCCCAGCATTTT.

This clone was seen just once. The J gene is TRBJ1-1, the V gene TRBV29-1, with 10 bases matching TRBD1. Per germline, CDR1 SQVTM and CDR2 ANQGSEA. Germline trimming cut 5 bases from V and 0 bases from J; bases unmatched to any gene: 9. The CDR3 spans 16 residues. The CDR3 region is CSVSPDRGAMNTEAFF. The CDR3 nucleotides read TGCAGCGTTTCTCCGGACAGGGGGGCGATGAACACTGAAGCTTTCTTT.